This T cell receptor beta chain was recovered during a study of T-cell memory formation after mild COVID-19. Study findings and constraints: Contracting CD4+ clones sat mainly in CM and EM; CD8+ in EMRA. Several responding clones turned up in pre-infection memory, indicating that cross-reactive memory may have taken part.

Note on this clonotype: Its matching antigen is unknown.

Via MiXCR, TCRdb re-called the 5' RACE reads, giving one row per CDR3 protein. The table records 300,000 to 350,000 distinct CDR3 sequences, over 10% of them present only once. The CDR3 sequence is 15 residues long. Trimming at V came to 7 bases and at J to 7 bases, leaving 13 bases not matched to a gene. Germline values: CDR1 SNHLY, CDR2 FYNNEI. V and J are TRBV2 and TRBJ1-2; 9 nucleotides line up with TRBD1. This sequence originates from a man between 18 and 35 years old who had mild COVID-19 (a few samples of this study predate the infection). Cell type and time point are not known. Material for sequencing was PBMCs or a T cell subset sorted from them (not recorded which). In DNA, the CDR3 is TGTGCCAGCACCCCCGTGGACAGGGGTTCACTTGGCTACACCTTC. It encodes CASTPVDRGSLGYTF.